This T cell receptor (beta chain) was sequenced during a study of T cell repertoires in cytomegalovirus infection. As for the study in general: Indicated by public TCR beta signatures were CMV infection and matching HLA type. Study-level results: The ex vivo response was dominated by HLA-C-restricted CMV-specific TCR beta clonotypes.

TCRdb analysed the reads with MiXCR anew, one entry per CDR3 protein. This sample has fewer than 1,000,000 distinct CDR3 sequences; around a third occur once, and the top ten carry over 13%. A remark on this clonotype: Its target is unknown.

Specimen: cultured CD8+ T cells from PBMCs, collected from culture after CMV antigen stimulation. The TCR sequence derives from a human donor in good health (CMV status not recorded). Some clones in this sample may be carry-over from other donors' samples.

CDR3 residues: CSAFGTDYTF. The DNA for the CDR3 is TGCAGTGCCTTTGGGACGGACTACACCTTC. The chain joins TRBV20-1 to TRBJ1-2; TRBD1 might be the D (5 bases). The CDR3 is 10 residues long. Trimming removed 6 bases at V and 10 bases at J, with 12 bases between. Germline V gene sequence: CDR1 DFQATT, CDR2 SNEGSKA (reference sequence).